This TCR beta chain was recovered during a study of tumor-infiltrating lymphocytes in localized non-small cell lung cancer. Background on the study: Patients included smokers and never-smokers with various histologies, some sampled after neoadjuvant chemotherapy. Study observations and caveats: Technical variation could not be separated from intratumor heterogeneity here.

About this clone: What it binds is unknown.

Assay used: immunoSEQ multiplex PCR; TCRdb lists only in-frame clones, some missing. The repertoire includes 2,500 to 3,500 clones, around three fifths of them detected once, and 21% sits in the top ten. This clonotype was obtained from a human donor with non-small cell lung cancer. Sequencing input: uninvolved lung tissue not adjacent to the tumor.

The chain's CDR3 is CASSPPGTAHDQPQHF. The CDR3 DNA sequence: TGTGCCAGCAGCCCGCCCGGGACAGCCCACGATCAGCCCCAGCATTTT. J is TRBJ1-5 and V is TRBV7-2; the match to TRBD1 covers 7 bases. Germline V gene lookup returns CDR1 SGHTA and CDR2 FQGNSA. This CDR3 contains 16 residues. The junction had 12 bases not matched to a gene; V was cut back by 5 bases and J by 5 bases. Together with reference TRBV7-2 and TRBJ1-5, the CDR3 gives the full variable domain: GAGVSQSPSNKVTEKGKDVELRCDPISGHTALYWYRQSLGQGLEFLIYFQGNSAPDKSGLPSDRFSAERTGGSVSTLTIQRTQQEDSAVYLCASSPPGTAHDQPQHFGDGTRLSIL.